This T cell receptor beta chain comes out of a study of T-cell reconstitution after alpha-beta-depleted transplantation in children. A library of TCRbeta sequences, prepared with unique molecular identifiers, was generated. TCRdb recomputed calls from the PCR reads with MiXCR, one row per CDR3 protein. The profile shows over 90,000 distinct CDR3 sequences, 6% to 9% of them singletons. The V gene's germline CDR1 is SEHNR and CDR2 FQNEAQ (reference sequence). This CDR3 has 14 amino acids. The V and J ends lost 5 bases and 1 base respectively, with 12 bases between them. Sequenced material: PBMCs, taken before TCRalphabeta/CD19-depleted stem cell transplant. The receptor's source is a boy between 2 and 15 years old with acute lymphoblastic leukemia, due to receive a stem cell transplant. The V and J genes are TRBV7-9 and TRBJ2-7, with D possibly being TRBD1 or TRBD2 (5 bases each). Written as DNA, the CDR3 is TGTGCCAGCAGCCCCCCGGGGCCGTCCTACGAGCAGTACTTC. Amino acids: CASSPPGPSYEQYF.